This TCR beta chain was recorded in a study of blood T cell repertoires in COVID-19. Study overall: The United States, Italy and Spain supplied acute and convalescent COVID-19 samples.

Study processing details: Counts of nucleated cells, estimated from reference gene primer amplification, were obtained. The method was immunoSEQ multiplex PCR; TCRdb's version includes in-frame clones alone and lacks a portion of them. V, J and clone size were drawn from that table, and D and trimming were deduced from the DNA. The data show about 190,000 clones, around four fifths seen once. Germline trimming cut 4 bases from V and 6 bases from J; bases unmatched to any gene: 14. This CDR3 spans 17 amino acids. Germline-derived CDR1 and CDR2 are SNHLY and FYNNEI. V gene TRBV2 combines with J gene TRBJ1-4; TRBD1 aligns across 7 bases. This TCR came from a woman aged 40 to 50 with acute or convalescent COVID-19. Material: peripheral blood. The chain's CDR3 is CASSGGRDSGGDEKLFF. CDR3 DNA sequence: TGTGCCAGCAGTGGAGGACGGGACAGTGGTGGGGATGAAAAACTGTTTTTT.